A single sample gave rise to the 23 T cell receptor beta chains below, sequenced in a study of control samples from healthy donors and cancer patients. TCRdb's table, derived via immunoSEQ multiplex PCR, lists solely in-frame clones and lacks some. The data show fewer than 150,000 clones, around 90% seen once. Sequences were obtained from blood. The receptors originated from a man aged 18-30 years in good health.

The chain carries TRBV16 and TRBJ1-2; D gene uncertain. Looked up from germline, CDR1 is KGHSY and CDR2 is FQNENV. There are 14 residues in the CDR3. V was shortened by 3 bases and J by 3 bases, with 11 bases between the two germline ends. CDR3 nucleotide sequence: TGTGCCAGCAGCCAGCGGGGTACTCACTATGGCTACACCTTC. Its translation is CASSQRGTHYGYTF.

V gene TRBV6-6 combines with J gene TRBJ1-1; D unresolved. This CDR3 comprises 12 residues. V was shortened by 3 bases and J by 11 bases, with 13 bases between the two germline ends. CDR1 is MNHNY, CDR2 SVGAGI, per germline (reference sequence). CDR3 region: CASSYSQTSAFF. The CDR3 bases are TGTGCCAGCAGTTATTCCCAAACCTCCGCTTTCTTT.

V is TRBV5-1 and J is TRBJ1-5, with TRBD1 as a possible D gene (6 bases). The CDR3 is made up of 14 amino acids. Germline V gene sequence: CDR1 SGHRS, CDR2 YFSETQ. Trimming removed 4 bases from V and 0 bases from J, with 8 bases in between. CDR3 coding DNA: TGCGCCAGCAGCCCAGGGGATAGCAATCAGCCCCAGCATTTT. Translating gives CASSPGDSNQPQHF.

The CDR3 coding sequence is TGCGCCAGCAGCCAAGGGCCTGTACTAGGCTCAGTTCCTGAGCAGTTCTTC. Encoded protein: CASSQGPVLGSVPEQFF. The chain carries TRBV4-1 and TRBJ2-1; TRBD2 might be the D (5 bases). Trimming removed 1 base from V and 9 bases from J, with 22 bases in between. In germline, CDR1 is MGHRA, CDR2 YSYEKL. The CDR3 has 17 residues.

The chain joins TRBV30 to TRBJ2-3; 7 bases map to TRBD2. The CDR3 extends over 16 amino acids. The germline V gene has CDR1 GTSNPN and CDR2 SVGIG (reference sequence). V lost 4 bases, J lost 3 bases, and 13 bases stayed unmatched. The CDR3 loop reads CAWTNPAGVVTDTQYF. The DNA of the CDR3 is TGTGCCTGGACCAACCCGGCGGGGGTAGTGACAGATACGCAGTATTTT.

In nucleotides, the CDR3 is TGCAGCGTTCTGCTTACTATTCGGTTGGGAGACAGGGGGTATGAGCAGTTCTTC. Its protein is CSVLLTIRLGDRGYEQFF. This chain connects TRBV29-1 to TRBJ2-1; 9 bases map to TRBD1. Germline V lookup: CDR1 SQVTM, CDR2 ANQGSEA. The CDR3 is made up of 18 amino acids. Trimming removed 5 bases from V and 8 bases from J; junction bases left unmatched: 22.

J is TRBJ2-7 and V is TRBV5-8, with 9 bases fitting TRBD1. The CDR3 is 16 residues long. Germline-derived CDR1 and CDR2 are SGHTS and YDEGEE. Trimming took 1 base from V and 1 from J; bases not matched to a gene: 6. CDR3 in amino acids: CASSLWTGEASYEQYF. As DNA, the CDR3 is TGTGCCAGCAGCTTGTGGACAGGGGAAGCTTCCTACGAGCAGTACTTC.

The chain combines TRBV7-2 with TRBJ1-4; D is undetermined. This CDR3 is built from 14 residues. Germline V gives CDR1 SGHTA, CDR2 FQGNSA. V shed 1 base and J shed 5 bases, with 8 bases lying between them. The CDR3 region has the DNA TGTGCCAGCAGCTTAGTGGCCCAGAATGAAAAACTGTTTTTT. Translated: CASSLVAQNEKLFF. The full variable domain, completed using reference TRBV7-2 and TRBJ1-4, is GAGVSQSPSNKVTEKGKDVELRCDPISGHTALYWYRQSLGQGLEFLIYFQGNSAPDKSGLPSDRFSAERTGGSVSTLTIQRTQQEDSAVYLCASSLVAQNEKLFFGSGTQLSVL.

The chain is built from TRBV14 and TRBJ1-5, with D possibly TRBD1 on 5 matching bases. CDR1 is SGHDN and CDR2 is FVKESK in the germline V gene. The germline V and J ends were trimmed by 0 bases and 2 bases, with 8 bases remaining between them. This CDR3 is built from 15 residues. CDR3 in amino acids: CASSQDAGGNQPQHF. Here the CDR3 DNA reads TGTGCCAGCAGCCAAGATGCGGGGGGCAATCAGCCCCAGCATTTT. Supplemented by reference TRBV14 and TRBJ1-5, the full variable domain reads EAGVTQFPSHSVIEKGQTVTLRCDPISGHDNLYWYRRVMGKEIKFLLHFVKESKQDESGMPNNRFLAERTGGTYSTLKVQPAELEDSGVYFCASSQDAGGNQPQHFGDGTRLSIL.

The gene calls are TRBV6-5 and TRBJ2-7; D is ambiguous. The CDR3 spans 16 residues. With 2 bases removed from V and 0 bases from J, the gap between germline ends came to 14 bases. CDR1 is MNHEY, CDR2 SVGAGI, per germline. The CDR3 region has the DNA TGTGCCAGCAGTTACCTAGAACACAGAAGCTCCTACGAGCAGTACGTC. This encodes CASSYLEHRSSYEQYV.

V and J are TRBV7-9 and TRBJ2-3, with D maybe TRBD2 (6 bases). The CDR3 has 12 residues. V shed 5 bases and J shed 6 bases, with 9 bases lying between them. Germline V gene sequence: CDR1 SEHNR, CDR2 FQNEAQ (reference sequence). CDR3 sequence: CASSPGADTQYF. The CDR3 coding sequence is TGTGCCAGCAGCCCGGGAGCGGATACGCAGTATTTT.

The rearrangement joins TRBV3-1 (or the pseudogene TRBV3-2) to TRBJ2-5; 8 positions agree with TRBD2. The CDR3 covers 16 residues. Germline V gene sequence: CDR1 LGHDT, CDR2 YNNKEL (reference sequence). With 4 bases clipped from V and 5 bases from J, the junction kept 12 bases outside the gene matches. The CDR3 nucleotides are TGTGCCAGCAGCCCCGGCGCGGGGGGCGTGGGCGAGACCCAGTACTTC. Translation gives CASSPGAGGVGETQYF.

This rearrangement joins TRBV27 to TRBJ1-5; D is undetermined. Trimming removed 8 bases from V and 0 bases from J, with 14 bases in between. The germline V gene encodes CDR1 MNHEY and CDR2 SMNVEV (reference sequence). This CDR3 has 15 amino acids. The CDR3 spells CASRIKGNSNQPQHF. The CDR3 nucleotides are TGTGCCAGCCGCATAAAGGGTAATAGCAATCAGCCCCAGCATTTT.

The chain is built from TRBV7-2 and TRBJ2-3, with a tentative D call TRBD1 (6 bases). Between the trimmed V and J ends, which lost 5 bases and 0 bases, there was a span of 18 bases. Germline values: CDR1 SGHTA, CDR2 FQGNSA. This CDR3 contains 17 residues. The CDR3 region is CASSPSPGAYSTDTQYF. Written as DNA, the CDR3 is TGTGCCAGCAGCCCAAGCCCAGGGGCCTATAGCACAGATACGCAGTATTTT.

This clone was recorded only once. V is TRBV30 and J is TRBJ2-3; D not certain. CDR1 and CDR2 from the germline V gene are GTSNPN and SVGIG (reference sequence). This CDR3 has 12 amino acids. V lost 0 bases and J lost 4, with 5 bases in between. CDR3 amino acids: CAWSVLPDTQYF. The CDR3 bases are TGTGCCTGGAGTGTACTACCAGATACGCAGTATTTT.

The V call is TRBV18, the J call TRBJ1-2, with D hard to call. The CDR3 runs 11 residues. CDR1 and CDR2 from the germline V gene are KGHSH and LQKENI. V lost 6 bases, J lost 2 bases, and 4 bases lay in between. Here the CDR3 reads CASSTNYGYTF. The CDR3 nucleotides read TGTGCCAGCTCGACAAACTATGGCTACACCTTC.

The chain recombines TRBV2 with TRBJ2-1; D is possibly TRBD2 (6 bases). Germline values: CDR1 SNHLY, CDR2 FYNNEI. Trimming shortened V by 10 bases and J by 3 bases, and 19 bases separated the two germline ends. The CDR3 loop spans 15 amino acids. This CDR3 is CATSLRGTHYNEQFF. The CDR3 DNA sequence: TGTGCCACCTCTCTCCGCGGGACTCACTACAATGAGCAGTTCTTC.

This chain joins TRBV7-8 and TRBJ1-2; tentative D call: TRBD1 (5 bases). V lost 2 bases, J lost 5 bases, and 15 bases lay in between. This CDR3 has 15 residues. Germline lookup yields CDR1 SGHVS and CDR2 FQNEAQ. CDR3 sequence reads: CASSLPSGQGYGYTF. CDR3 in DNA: TGTGCCAGCAGCTTACCATCAGGACAAGGGTATGGCTACACCTTC.

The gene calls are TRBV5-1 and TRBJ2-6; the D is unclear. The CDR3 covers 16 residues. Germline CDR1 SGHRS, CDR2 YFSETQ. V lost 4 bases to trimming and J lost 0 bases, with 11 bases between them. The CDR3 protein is CASSPDGYSGANVLTF. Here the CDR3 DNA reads TGCGCCAGCAGCCCGGACGGTTACTCTGGGGCCAACGTCCTGACTTTC.

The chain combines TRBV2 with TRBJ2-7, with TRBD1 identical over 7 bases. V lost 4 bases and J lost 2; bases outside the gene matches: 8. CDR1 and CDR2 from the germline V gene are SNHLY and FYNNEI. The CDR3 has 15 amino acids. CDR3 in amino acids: CASSAGTVRTYEQYF. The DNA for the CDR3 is TGTGCCAGCAGTGCTGGGACAGTAAGAACCTACGAGCAGTACTTC.

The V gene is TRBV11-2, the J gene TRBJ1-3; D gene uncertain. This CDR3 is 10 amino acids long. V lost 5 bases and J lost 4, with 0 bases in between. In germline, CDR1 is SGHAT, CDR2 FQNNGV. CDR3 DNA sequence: TGTGCCAGCAGCGGAAACACCATATATTTT. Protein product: CASSGNTIYF.

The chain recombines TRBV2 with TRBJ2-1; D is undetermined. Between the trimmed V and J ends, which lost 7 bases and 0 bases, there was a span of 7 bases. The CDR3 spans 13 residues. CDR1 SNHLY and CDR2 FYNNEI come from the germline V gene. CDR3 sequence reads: CASNYNSYNEQFF. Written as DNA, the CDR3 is TGTGCCAGCAATTATAACTCCTACAATGAGCAGTTCTTC. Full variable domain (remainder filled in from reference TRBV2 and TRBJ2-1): EPEVTQTPSHQVTQMGQEVILRCVPISNHLYFYWYRQILGQKVEFLVSFYNNEISEKSEIFDDQFSVERPDGSNFTLKIRSTKLEDSAMYFCASNYNSYNEQFFGPGTRLTVL.

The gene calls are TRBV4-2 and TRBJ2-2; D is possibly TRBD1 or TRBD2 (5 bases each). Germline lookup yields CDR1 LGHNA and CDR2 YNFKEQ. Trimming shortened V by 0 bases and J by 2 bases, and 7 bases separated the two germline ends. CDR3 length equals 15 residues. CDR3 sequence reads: CASSQEGDNTGELFF. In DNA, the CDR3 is TGTGCCAGCAGCCAAGAGGGGGATAACACCGGGGAGCTGTTTTTT.